This TCR beta chain was captured in a study of CD8+CD57+ T cells in acquired aplastic anemia. All patients picked for sequencing had shown, by flow cytometry, an expansion of CD8+CD57+ cells. Everyone among the patients had severe acquired aplastic anemia. As for this clonotype: No antigen is known for it. Being one base from a much bigger clone, this may be a read error.

V trimming: 5 bases; J trimming: 7 bases; junction bases outside the gene matches: 26. The CDR3 is 19 amino acids. Germline V gene lookup returns CDR1 SGHTA and CDR2 FQGTGA. TCR beta VDJ and CDR3 profiling used genomic DNA as template. One entry per CDR3 protein results from TCRdb running MiXCR on the reads. The repertoire holds 200,000 to 250,000 distinct CDR3 sequences, with around half as singletons. Study-wide results and caveats: Patient and control CD8+ Simpson's diversity was not significantly different. It was found that fewer than 35 CD8+ CDR3 sequences were shared between patients and controls.

This receptor was taken from a human donor with aplastic anemia. The sequenced material came from sorted CD4+, CD8+, or CD8+CD57+ T cells (not recorded which) from PBMCs. The chain carries TRBV7-3 and TRBJ2-7; 7 nucleotides match TRBD1. CDR3 sequence (DNA): TGTGCCAGCAGCCCACTTCTTGATCTTTCGGGACAGTACCACAATGAGCAGTACTTC. This gives the protein CASSPLLDLSGQYHNEQYF.